A selection of T cell receptor beta chains follows, all from one sample in a study of shared clonotypes between healthy human individuals. This table comes from immunoSEQ multiplex PCR, and its TCRdb copy is limited to in-frame clones, with some not included. The sample holds hundreds of thousands of clones, 95% to 97% seen once. The sample consisted of naive CD8+ T cells sorted from blood. The receptors stem from a woman aged 25 to 39 in good health. CDR3s include the opening cysteine and the closing phenylalanine or tryptophan. Fields, in order: V gene, clone size, J gene, D gene, CDR3 protein, CDR3 DNA. A D gene is named only where the DNA matches it firmly. Clone size appears in some rows only: once, few, many, or a class for an expanded clone.

>TRBV28|.|TRBJ1-1|.
CASKGVDSTEAFF
TGTGCCAGCAAGGGGGTTGATAGCACTGAAGCTTTCTTT
>TRBV2|.|TRBJ1-1|.
CASRNPGTEAFF
TGTGCCAGCAGAAACCCGGGCACTGAAGCTTTCTTT
>TRBV4-1|.|TRBJ2-1|.
CASAGSPYNEQFF
TGCGCCAGCGCTGGGTCTCCCTACAATGAGCAGTTCTTC
>TRBV28|.|TRBJ2-7|.
CASRERGGYEQYF
TGTGCCAGCAGAGAGAGGGGCGGCTACGAGCAGTACTTC
>TRBV27|.|TRBJ1-1|.
CASSLSTALEDLTEAFF
TGTGCCAGCAGTTTATCGACGGCCCTCGAGGATTTGACTGAAGCTTTCTTT
>TRBV11-2|once|TRBJ2-1|TRBD2
CASSLDGIAGAYNEQFF
TGTGCCAGCAGCTTAGATGGTATAGCGGGGGCCTACAATGAGCAGTTCTTC
>TRBV28|.|TRBJ2-7|.
CAFPRKGCSYEQYF
TGTGCCTTCCCCCGGAAGGGCTGCTCCTACGAGCAGTACTTC
>TRBV27|.|TRBJ2-3|.
CASSPMGPGWDTDTQYF
TGTGCCAGCAGTCCCATGGGACCGGGCTGGGACACAGATACGCAGTATTTT
>TRBV7-3|.|TRBJ1-1|.
CASRLTDYTEAFF
TGTGCCAGCAGATTGACAGATTACACTGAAGCTTTCTTT
>TRBV11-2|.|TRBJ2-5|.
CASSLDRPPIQGETQYF
TGTGCCAGCAGCTTAGATCGACCCCCAATTCAGGGAGAGACCCAGTACTTC
>TRBV7-3|.|TRBJ2-5|TRBD1
CASSLGAQGAETQYF
TGTGCCAGCAGCTTAGGGGCGCAGGGGGCAGAGACCCAGTACTTC
>TRBV13|.|TRBJ1-2|.
CASSGGSDTTNYGYTF
TGTGCCAGCAGCGGTGGTTCGGACACCACTAACTATGGCTACACCTTC
>TRBV9|.|TRBJ1-2|.
CASSVGLNNYGYTF
TGTGCCAGCAGCGTAGGATTGAATAACTATGGCTACACCTTC
>TRBV4-2|.|TRBJ2-5|.
CASSLADGEETQYF
TGTGCCAGCAGCTTGGCCGATGGTGAAGAGACCCAGTACTTC
>TRBV6-4|.|TRBJ2-5|.
CATPRIDF
TGTGCCACCCCTCGGATTGACTTC
>TRBV13|.|TRBJ2-7|TRBD2
CASSGEGGYEQYF
TGTGCCAGCAGCGGGGAGGGAGGCTACGAGCAGTACTTC
>TRBV13|.|TRBJ2-2|TRBD2
CASSATSANTGELFF
TGTGCCAGCAGCGCCACTAGCGCTAACACCGGGGAGCTGTTTTTT
>TRBV29-1|.|TRBJ2-7|TRBD2
CSVGGGLAEADYEQYF
TGCAGCGTGGGGGGGGGACTAGCGGAAGCAGACTACGAGCAGTACTTC
>TRBV7-9|.|TRBJ2-5|.
CASSPRLVEETQYF
TGTGCCAGCAGCCCGAGATTAGTAGAGGAGACCCAGTACTTC
>TRBV28|.|TRBJ2-7|.
CASSLIGGSYEQYF
TGTGCCAGCAGTTTAATCGGGGGATCCTACGAGCAGTACTTC
>TRBV29-1|once|TRBJ2-3|.
CSVSIGPIQDTQYF
TGCAGCGTTTCTATCGGTCCTATACAAGATACGCAGTATTTT
>TRBV27|.|TRBJ1-5|.
CASSLTGLINQPQHF
TGTGCCAGCAGTTTAACAGGGTTGATAAATCAGCCCCAGCATTTT
>TRBV28|.|TRBJ2-5|.
CASSFFDPRETQYF
TGTGCCAGCAGTTTTTTTGACCCTCGGGAGACCCAGTACTTC
>TRBV4-2|.|TRBJ2-7|TRBD2
CASSQEPLAGGLYEQYF
TGTGCCAGCAGCCAAGAACCTCTAGCGGGAGGACTCTACGAGCAGTACTTC
>TRBV7-2|.|TRBJ2-2|TRBD2
CASSLPLRREGNTGELFF
TGTGCCAGCAGCTTACCCCTTAGGCGGGAGGGGAACACCGGGGAGCTGTTTTTT
>TRBV13|.|TRBJ1-4|.
CASSFGGTNEKLFF
TGTGCCAGCAGCTTTGGGGGTACTAATGAAAAACTGTTTTTT
>TRBV28|.|TRBJ2-1|TRBD2
CASSSTGGRPDEQFF
TGTGCCAGCAGTTCCACGGGCGGGAGACCCGATGAGCAGTTCTTC